This T cell receptor (beta chain) was found in a study of OX40 agonist ivuxolimab in advanced cancers. As for the study more broadly: Ivuxolimab was an agonistic, fully human IgG2 monoclonal antibody directed against OX40 (CD134), a costimulatory receptor. Intravenous ivuxolimab was administered to patients every 2 weeks at six dose levels: 0.01, 0.1, 0.3, 1.5, 3 and 10 mg/kg. Of the 50 or so patients in dose escalation, about 20 had hepatocellular carcinoma, roughly 15 had melanoma, 9 had renal cell carcinoma and 9 had head and neck cancer. In the dose-escalation cohort, 75% to 85% of patients were male, and the mean age was around 65 years with a range of roughly 20 to 80. Prior anti-PD-1, anti-PD-L1 or anti-CTLA-4 therapy was permitted, and 40% to 50% of dose-escalation patients had received checkpoint inhibitors. Partial responses occurred in three dose-escalation patients, of whom one had hepatocellular carcinoma and two had cutaneous melanoma. The point of sequencing TCRbeta in the periphery was to test whether ivuxolimab changed TCR sequence diversity and drove clonal T-cell expansion. The paper covers the monotherapy dose-escalation part of the phase I ivuxolimab trial, which included N ≈ 57 patients. General findings and caveats noted by the study authors: Low levels of normalized T-cell clonal expansion were also shown by some nonresponding patients. After ivuxolimab, more expanded clones were found on average in CD8+ T cells than in CD4+ T cells. The antigen specificity of the clonally expanded peripheral T cells was not determined. At doses from 0.1 to 3.0 mg/kg, clonal expansion was seen in both CD4+ and CD8+ blood T cells between baseline and week 6. Partial responders in the 0.1-3.0 mg/kg groups had among the lowest normalized peripheral clonal expansion, especially among CD8+ T cells.

The trial excluded patients who had a history of autoimmune disease or who were on systemic immunosuppression. Peripheral blood for TCR sequencing was collected from all dose cohorts at baseline, on cycle 4 day 1, and on cycle 7 day 1. Samples came from an open-label, multicenter, first-in-human phase I dose-escalation trial of ivuxolimab. Adults with locally advanced or metastatic head and neck squamous cell, hepatocellular, melanoma or renal cell carcinoma were enrolled in the trial. Before TCR sequencing, CD4+ T cells and CD8+ T cells were sorted from peripheral blood as separate populations. The CDR3 numbers 14 residues from cysteine through phenylalanine. The read is trimmed to its CDR3 DNA, 42 bases read in frame from base 1. CDR1 and CDR2 were assigned from the germline V gene (reference sequence) as MNHEY and SMNVEV. Unmatched junction bases come to 14, with V trimmed by 10 bases and J by 7 bases.

As regards this clone: Its binding antigen is unknown. No clone much larger than this one lies a single base away; base qualities are absent.

To sequence the TCRbeta CDR3 region, genomic DNA was isolated from the sorted cells. The immunoSEQ Assay was used to sequence the TCRbeta CDR3 regions. TCRdb's version of the immuneACCESS table is confined to in-frame rearrangements and falls short of the full clone set. An unresolved V gene accounts for under half of the shortfall where checked; the remainder is of unknown origin. This sample is represented by roughly 68,000 clones; roughly 90% of them were singletons. Roughly 8.2% of the sample is in the top ten clones. The rearranged chain carries TRBV27 and TRBJ2-3, and 7 bases in between align with TRBD1. The material was CD4+ or CD8+ T cells sorted from blood, obtained in a trial of the OX40 agonist ivuxolimab. The clonotype was recovered from an adult with an advanced solid tumor such as melanoma, head and neck, liver or kidney cancer. The CDR3 protein sequence reads: CATSTGTQGNTQYF. The nucleotide sequence is TGTGCCACCTCGACCGGGACACAGGGGAATACGCAGTATTTT.